Each of the 8 T cell receptor beta chains below was sequenced from the same sample in a study of CD8 T cells in Susac syndrome. With random hexamers, reverse transcription was performed on about 0.5 to 1 ug of RNA. From the immunoSEQ multiplex PCR reads, TCRdb called clonotypes with MiXCR, one entry per CDR3 protein. The repertoire includes over 150,000 distinct CDR3 sequences, over 90% of them detected once, and 0.085% to 0.1% sits in the top ten. Sequenced input: CD4+ T cells from PBMCs. The source of these receptors is a human donor with Susac syndrome.

The gene calls are TRBV3-1 and TRBJ1-1; no clear D. In germline, CDR1 is LGHDT, CDR2 YNNKEL (reference sequence). The CDR3 length is 13 residues. Trimming removed 1 base from V and 11 bases from J, with 14 bases in between. The CDR3 loop reads CASSQAGPYNAFF. The CDR3 DNA follows: TGTGCCAGCAGCCAAGCCGGACCTTACAACGCTTTCTTT.

The chain is built from TRBV29-1 and TRBJ1-5; D uncertain. The V end lost 4 bases, the J end lost 2 bases, and 9 bases lay between the germline ends. The CDR3 is 13 amino acids. From germline, CDR1 is SQVTM and CDR2 ANQGSEA. The CDR3 is CSVGEARNQPQHF. The CDR3 DNA is TGCAGCGTTGGCGAGGCCCGCAATCAGCCCCAGCATTTT.

The chain uses TRBV14 and TRBJ1-1, with D possibly TRBD1 on 6 matching bases. From germline, CDR1 is SGHDN and CDR2 FVKESK. The V gene lost 4 bases and the J gene lost 4 bases, with 10 bases spanning the gap. The CDR3 extends over 13 amino acids. The CDR3 is CASSRTAFTEAFF. The CDR3 bases are TGTGCCAGCAGCCGGACAGCTTTCACTGAAGCTTTCTTT.

CDR3 in amino acids: CASSPSSGGYTDTQYF. The CDR3 region has the DNA TGTGCCAGCAGCCCCTCCTCGGGGGGCTACACAGATACGCAGTATTTT. The genes are TRBV9 and TRBJ2-3; TRBD2 might be the D (7 bases). Germline loops: CDR1 SGDLS, CDR2 YYNGEE. Trimming removed 4 bases at V and 2 bases at J, with 17 bases between. CDR3 size: 16 residues. Drawing the rest from reference TRBV9 and TRBJ2-3, the complete variable domain is DSGVTQTPKHLITATGQRVTLRCSPRSGDLSVYWYQQSLDQGLQFLIQYYNGEERAKGNILERFSAQQFPDLHSELNLSSLELGDSALYFCASSPSSGGYTDTQYFGPGTRLTVL.

The chain joins TRBV19 to TRBJ2-7; weak D call: TRBD1 (5 bases). V was pared by 7 bases and J by 0 bases, with 13 bases between. CDR1 is LNHDA and CDR2 is SQIVND in the germline V gene (reference sequence). The CDR3 extends over 14 amino acids. The CDR3 loop reads CASTAGLSSYEQYF. CDR3 DNA: TGTGCCAGTACCGCAGGGCTATCCTCCTACGAGCAGTACTTC.

This chain connects TRBV2 to TRBJ2-2; TRBD1 matches at 7 bases. Germline V gives CDR1 SNHLY, CDR2 FYNNEI. This CDR3 has 20 residues. Trimming took 5 bases from V and 0 from J; bases not matched to a gene: 18. The DNA for the CDR3 is TGTGCCAGCAGTAATCCGGGACAGCCCCTAACTACTTCGAACACCGGGGAGCTGTTTTTT. As protein: CASSNPGQPLTTSNTGELFF. The entire variable domain, with the rest obtained from reference TRBV2 and TRBJ2-2, is as follows: EPEVTQTPSHQVTQMGQEVILRCVPISNHLYFYWYRQILGQKVEFLVSFYNNEISEKSEIFDDQFSVERPDGSNFTLKIRSTKLEDSAMYFCASSNPGQPLTTSNTGELFFGEGSRLTVL.

The chain recombines TRBV12-3 or TRBV12-4 with TRBJ2-2, with D maybe TRBD1 (7 bases). The ends were cut back, 4 bases at V and 5 bases at J, with 14 bases in the middle. The CDR3 sequence is 15 residues long. CDR3 region: CASSSYSGGTGELFF. In DNA, the CDR3 is TGTGCCAGCAGTTCATATTCAGGGGGGACCGGGGAGCTGTTTTTT.

The V and J genes are TRBV15 and TRBJ1-1, with D possibly TRBD1 on 6 matching bases. The germline V gene has CDR1 LNHNV and CDR2 YYDKDF (reference sequence). CDR3 length: 15 residues. Trimming pared 3 bases from V and 0 bases from J, leaving 11 bases between. The CDR3 DNA sequence: TGTGCCACCAGCAGCCCCCGGGGGCTGAACACTGAAGCTTTCTTT. Encoded protein: CATSSPRGLNTEAFF. The entire variable domain, with the rest obtained from reference TRBV15 and TRBJ1-1, is as follows: DAMVIQNPRYQVTQFGKPVTLSCSQTLNHNVMYWYQQKSSQAPKLLFHYYDKDFNNEADTPDNFQSRRPNTSFCFLDIRSPGLGDTAMYLCATSSPRGLNTEAFFGQGTRLTVV.